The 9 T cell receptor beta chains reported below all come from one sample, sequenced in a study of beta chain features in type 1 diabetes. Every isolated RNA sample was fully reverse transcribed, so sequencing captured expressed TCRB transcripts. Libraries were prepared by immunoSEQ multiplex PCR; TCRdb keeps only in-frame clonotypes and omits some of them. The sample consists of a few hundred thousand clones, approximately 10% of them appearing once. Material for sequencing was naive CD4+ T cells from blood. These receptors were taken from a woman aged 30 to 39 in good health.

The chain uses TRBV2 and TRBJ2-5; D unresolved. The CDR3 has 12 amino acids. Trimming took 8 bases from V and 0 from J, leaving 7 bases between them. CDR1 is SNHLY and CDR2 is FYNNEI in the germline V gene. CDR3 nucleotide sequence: TGTGCCAGCTTTTATAACCAAGAGACCCAGTACTTC. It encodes CASFYNQETQYF.

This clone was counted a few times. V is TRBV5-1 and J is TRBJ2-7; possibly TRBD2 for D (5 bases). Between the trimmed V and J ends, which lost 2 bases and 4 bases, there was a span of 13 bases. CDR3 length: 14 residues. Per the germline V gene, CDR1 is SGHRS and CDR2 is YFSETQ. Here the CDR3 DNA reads TGCGCCAGCAGCTTCAGCGGAGAAGGTTACGAGCAGTACTTC. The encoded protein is CASSFSGEGYEQYF.

CDR3 sequence reads: CASVGGARNTGELFF. The CDR3 DNA is TGTGCCAGCGTGGGGGGAGCAAGGAACACCGGGGAGCTGTTTTTT. The rearrangement joins TRBV28 to TRBJ2-2; D possibly corresponds to TRBD2 (6 bases). Trimming removed 8 bases at V and 1 base at J, with 14 bases between. This CDR3 comprises 15 residues. Per the germline V gene, CDR1 is MDHEN and CDR2 is SYDVKM. Together with reference TRBV28 and TRBJ2-2, the CDR3 gives the full variable domain: DVKVTQSSRYLVKRTGEKVFLECVQDMDHENMFWYRQDPGLGLRLIYFSYDVKMKEKGDIPEGYSVSREKKERFSLILESASTNQTSMYLCASVGGARNTGELFFGEGSRLTVL.

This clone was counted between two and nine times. The DNA for the CDR3 is TGTGCCAGCAGCCTAGCGGGAGCGGGCCACAATGAGCAGTTCTTC. This gives the protein CASSLAGAGHNEQFF. V gene TRBV27 combines with J gene TRBJ2-1, with 10 bases aligning to TRBD2. This CDR3 spans 15 amino acids. The germline gives CDR1 MNHEY, CDR2 SMNVEV (reference sequence). V gave up 6 bases and J gave up 5 bases; unmatched junction bases: 7.

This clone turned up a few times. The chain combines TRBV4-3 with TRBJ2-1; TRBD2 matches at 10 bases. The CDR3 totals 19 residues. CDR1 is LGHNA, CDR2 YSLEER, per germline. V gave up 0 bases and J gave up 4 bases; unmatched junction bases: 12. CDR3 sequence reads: CASSQDSSGSWGGYNEQFF. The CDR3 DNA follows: TGCGCCAGCAGCCAAGATTCTAGCGGGAGCTGGGGGGGATACAATGAGCAGTTCTTC.

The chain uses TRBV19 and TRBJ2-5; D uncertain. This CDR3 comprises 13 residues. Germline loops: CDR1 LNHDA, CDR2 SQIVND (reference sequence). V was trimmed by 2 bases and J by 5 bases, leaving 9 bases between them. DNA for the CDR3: TGTGCCAGTAGTATATCGGGTGGGGAGACCCAGTACTTC. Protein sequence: CASSISGGETQYF.

The CDR3: CAWSVGRVVNTEAFF. DNA of the CDR3: TGTGCCTGGAGTGTAGGGAGGGTTGTGAACACTGAAGCTTTCTTT. This rearrangement joins TRBV30 to TRBJ1-1; D unresolved. CDR3 length equals 15 residues. V dropped 0 bases and J dropped 0 bases, with 11 bases sitting between them. CDR1 GTSNPN and CDR2 SVGIG come from the germline V gene (reference sequence).

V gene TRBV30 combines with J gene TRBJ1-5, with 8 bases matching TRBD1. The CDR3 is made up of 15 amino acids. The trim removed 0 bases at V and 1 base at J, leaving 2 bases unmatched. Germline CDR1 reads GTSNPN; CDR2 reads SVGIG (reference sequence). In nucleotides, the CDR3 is TGTGCCTGGAGTGTCGGGACAGGCAGCAATCAGCCCCAGCATTTT. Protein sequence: CAWSVGTGSNQPQHF.

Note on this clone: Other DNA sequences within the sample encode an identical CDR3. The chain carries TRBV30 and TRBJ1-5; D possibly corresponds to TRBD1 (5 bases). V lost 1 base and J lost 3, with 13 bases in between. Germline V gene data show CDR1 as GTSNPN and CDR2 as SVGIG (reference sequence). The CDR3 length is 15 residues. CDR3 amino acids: CAWSGGSGFNQPQHF. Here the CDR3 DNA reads TGTGCCTGGAGTGGGGGCTCAGGGTTCAATCAGCCCCAGCATTTT.